One sample yielded the 22 T cell receptor beta chains listed below, sequenced in a study of Graves' ophthalmopathy and Graves' hyperthyroidism. RNA transcripts yielded amplified TCR beta CDR3 regions. HTBI-primed RT-PCR formed the first round, and a multiplex PCR formed the second. Using its own MiXCR run on the multiplex PCR reads, TCRdb lists one record per CDR3 protein. This table holds over a million distinct CDR3 sequences, 36% found once. The source material was peripheral blood or thyroid tissue (not recorded which). The receptors come from an adult man with Graves' hyperthyroidism.

The genes are TRBV15 and TRBJ2-5; TRBD2 agrees at 11 bases. From germline, CDR1 is LNHNV and CDR2 YYDKDF (reference sequence). This CDR3 comprises 16 residues. The J segment lost 2 bases and the V segment lost 2 bases, leaving 4 bases of the junction unmatched. CDR3 sequence reads: CATSRLAGGRQETQYF. The CDR3 DNA reads as TGTGCCACCAGCAGACTAGCGGGGGGCCGGCAAGAGACCCAGTACTTC.

V gene TRBV20-1 combines with J gene TRBJ2-2; 7 bases map to TRBD2. Looked up from germline, CDR1 is DFQATT and CDR2 is SNEGSKA (reference sequence). The V and J ends lost 0 bases and 6 bases, in that order; junction bases with no gene match: 7. CDR3 length equals 15 residues. This chain's CDR3 is CSARDWRGGAGELFF. The CDR3 nucleotides read TGCAGTGCTAGAGATTGGCGGGGAGGGGCCGGGGAGCTGTTTTTT.

Of note for this clonotype: Given a much more abundant clone one base away, this may be a read error. The chain employs TRBV5-1 and TRBJ2-2; D unresolved. This CDR3 has 15 residues. CDR1 and CDR2 from the germline V gene are SGHRS and YFSETQ. CDR3 in amino acids: CASRLVVRSTGELFF. The CDR3 DNA follows: TGCGCCAGCAGGTTGGTGGTCCGGAGCACCGGGGAGCTGTTTTTT.

This clonotype was seen at least ten times. The chain employs TRBV25-1 and TRBJ2-5; D unclear. The V end was cut by 1 base, the J end by 5 bases, with 2 bases between. The CDR3 is 11 residues long. Germline V lookup: CDR1 MGHDK, CDR2 SYGVNS. CDR3 in DNA: TGTGCCAGCAGTGAATGGGAGACCCAGTACTTC. Translation gives CASSEWETQYF.

This clonotype has ten or more counts. V gene TRBV19 combines with J gene TRBJ2-2; D is unresolved. The V gene's germline CDR1 is LNHDA and CDR2 SQIVND (reference sequence). Deletions cut 1 base from V and 6 bases from J, with 6 bases between. The CDR3 extends over 13 amino acids. CDR3: CASSIVVPGELFF. CDR3 sequence (DNA): TGTGCCAGTAGTATAGTGGTTCCCGGGGAGCTGTTTTTT. Full variable domain (outside the CDR3, taken from reference TRBV19 and TRBJ2-2): DGGITQSPKYLFRKEGQNVTLSCEQNLNHDAMYWYRQDPGQGLRLIYYSQIVNDFQKGDIAEGYSVSREKKESFPLTVTSAQKNPTAFYLCASSIVVPGELFFGEGSRLTVL.

Ten or more counts support this clonotype. The rearrangement links TRBV7-8 to TRBJ1-3; 7 positions agree with TRBD1. CDR1 is SGHVS and CDR2 is FQNEAQ in the germline V gene. With V trimmed by 3 bases and J by 0 bases, 11 bases remained unmatched. The CDR3 totals 18 residues. The CDR3 region has the DNA TGTGCCAGCAGCTTCTCTTCCGCAGGGGGTGACTCTGGAAACACCATATATTTT. It specifies CASSFSSAGGDSGNTIYF.

This clonotype was detected ten times or more. This chain links TRBV20-1 with TRBJ2-7; no clear D. V gave up 4 bases and J gave up 2 bases, with 9 bases separating them. Germline lookup yields CDR1 DFQATT and CDR2 SNEGSKA (reference sequence). CDR3 length equals 12 residues. CDR3 protein: CSANDGPYEQYF. The CDR3 DNA sequence: TGCAGTGCTAACGACGGCCCCTACGAGCAGTACTTC.

This clonotype was seen more than once but under ten times. The rearrangement links TRBV20-1 to TRBJ2-7; 10 bases are shared with TRBD2. J lost 6 bases, V lost 6 bases, and 11 bases had no gene match. Germline V gives CDR1 DFQATT, CDR2 SNEGSKA (reference sequence). The CDR3 totals 14 residues. CDR3 amino acids: CSARTSGNVLEQYF. CDR3 DNA sequence: TGCAGTGCGCGGACTAGCGGAAACGTCCTCGAGCAGTACTTC.

This clonotype was recorded many times. The chain is built from TRBV5-1 and TRBJ2-7; D possibly corresponds to TRBD1 (5 bases). Trimming left V 4 bases short and J 5 bases short, with 16 bases between. The germline CDR1 and CDR2 sequences are SGHRS and YFSETQ. CDR3 size: 14 residues. CDR3 loop: CASSEDSSLNEQYF. DNA of the CDR3: TGCGCCAGCAGCGAAGACAGCAGTCTAAACGAGCAGTACTTC.

This clonotype was found many times. The J gene is TRBJ1-2, the V gene TRBV4-3; D is unresolved. CDR3 size: 11 residues. The germline V gene encodes CDR1 LGHNA and CDR2 YSLEER. Deletions cut 1 base from V and 7 bases from J, with 4 bases between. The DNA of the CDR3 is TGCGCCAGCAGCCAAGGGGGTGGCTACACCTTC. Translated: CASSQGGGYTF.

This clonotype turned up a few times. The chain joins TRBV11-2 to TRBJ2-7; TRBD1 might be the D (6 bases). Trimming stripped 6 bases from V and 6 bases from J, with 24 bases between. This CDR3 contains 16 residues. Germline assignment: CDR1 SGHAT and CDR2 FQNNGV. In DNA form, the CDR3 reads TGTGCCAGCAGTTCTGAAGCTGGCAGGGGTTGGGGCGAGCAGTACTTC. This sequence encodes CASSSEAGRGWGEQYF.

This clonotype was seen repeatedly, ten times or more. CDR3 sequence (DNA): TGTGCCAGTAGTATTGGGAGCGCGAACACCGGGGAGCTGTTTTTT. It encodes CASSIGSANTGELFF. V usage is TRBV19 and J usage is TRBJ2-2, with D perhaps TRBD2 (5 bases). Deletions cut 3 bases from V and 0 bases from J, with 8 bases between. Germline CDR1 LNHDA, CDR2 SQIVND (reference sequence). This CDR3 comprises 15 residues. The full variable domain, with the rest looked up from reference TRBV19 and TRBJ2-2, is DGGITQSPKYLFRKEGQNVTLSCEQNLNHDAMYWYRQDPGQGLRLIYYSQIVNDFQKGDIAEGYSVSREKKESFPLTVTSAQKNPTAFYLCASSIGSANTGELFFGEGSRLTVL.

This clonotype was picked up many times. This sequence joins TRBV7-8 and TRBJ1-4, with unresolved D. Germline V lookup: CDR1 SGHVS, CDR2 FQNEAQ. The CDR3 loop spans 14 amino acids. Trimming shortened V by 4 bases and J by 6 bases, and 12 bases separated the two germline ends. In DNA form, the CDR3 reads TGTGCCAGCAGCTCGGACCTTGGGCATGAAAAACTGTTTTTT. Protein sequence: CASSSDLGHEKLFF.

A remark on this clonotype: Being one base from a much bigger clone, this may be a read error. The chain employs TRBV5-1 and TRBJ2-7; possible D gene TRBD2, 5 bases. Germline-derived CDR1 and CDR2 are SGHRS and YFSETQ. The CDR3 is made up of 14 amino acids. The chain's CDR3 is CAGSLEGLGLEQYF. CDR3 DNA sequence: TGCGCCGGCAGCTTGGAAGGGTTAGGACTCGAGCAGTACTTC.

This chain connects TRBV2 to TRBJ2-2; D not certain. Trimming cost V 5 bases and J 0 bases, with 10 bases left between them. The germline CDR1 and CDR2 sequences are SNHLY and FYNNEI. The CDR3 loop spans 15 amino acids. The DNA for the CDR3 is TGTGCCAGCAGTCCGCCGCCATCGAACACCGGGGAGCTGTTTTTT. It codes for CASSPPPSNTGELFF.

The rearrangement links TRBV29-1 to TRBJ1-2; D ambiguous. This CDR3 has 14 amino acids. Per the germline V gene, CDR1 is SQVTM and CDR2 is ANQGSEA. V shed 6 bases and J shed 8 bases, with 22 bases lying between them. The CDR3 coding sequence is TGCAGCGTAGTTGAAGATCCTGGCGGGGTGGGCTACACCTTC. Its protein product is CSVVEDPGGVGYTF.

This clonotype was seen repeatedly, ten times or more. V and J are TRBV7-8 and TRBJ1-1; D remains unclear. The CDR3 consists of 13 residues. Trimming took 5 bases from V and 2 from J, leaving 9 bases between them. CDR1 is SGHVS and CDR2 is FQNEAQ in the germline V gene. The CDR3 DNA is TGTGCCAGCAGCCCGGGGATTAACACTGAAGCTTTCTTT. This sequence encodes CASSPGINTEAFF.

This clonotype was observed many times. This rearrangement joins TRBV7-6 to TRBJ2-7; 8 nucleotides agree with TRBD2. This CDR3 is built from 15 residues. The V gene end was trimmed by 5 bases and the J gene end by 7 bases; junction bases not matched to a gene: 13. Germline CDR1 reads SGHVS; CDR2 reads FNYEAQ. The CDR3 here is CASSREAGVLWEQYF. The CDR3 bases are TGTGCCAGCAGCAGAGAAGCGGGAGTTCTGTGGGAGCAGTACTTC.

This clonotype was detected many times. The V call is TRBV7-8, the J call TRBJ2-5, with 7 bases identical to TRBD1. CDR1 and CDR2 (germline): SGHVS, FQNEAQ. The junction had 8 bases not matched to a gene; V was cut back by 7 bases and J by 0 bases. This CDR3 is built from 15 residues. CDR3 sequence: CASIDPRGYQETQYF. In DNA form, the CDR3 reads TGTGCCAGCATCGACCCCAGGGGGTACCAAGAGACCCAGTACTTC.

The rearrangement links TRBV20-1 to TRBJ1-1; D possibly corresponds to TRBD1 (6 bases). The germline gives CDR1 DFQATT, CDR2 SNEGSKA (reference sequence). There are 15 residues in the CDR3. Between the trimmed V and J ends, which lost 3 bases and 0 bases, there was a span of 14 bases. CDR3 sequence: CSARLGQRMNTEAFF. The DNA for the CDR3 is TGCAGTGCTAGGTTAGGACAGCGCATGAACACTGAAGCTTTCTTT.

This clonotype was seen many times. This sequence joins TRBV20-1 and TRBJ2-7, with TRBD1 matching over 8 bases. Germline lookup yields CDR1 DFQATT and CDR2 SNEGSKA (reference sequence). The CDR3 has 15 residues. V lost 5 bases and J lost 3; bases outside the gene matches: 12. CDR3 protein: CSAPLIGQGYYEQYF. The CDR3 DNA is TGCAGTGCTCCCCTGATCGGACAGGGTTACTACGAGCAGTACTTC.

This clonotype showed up many times. The chain links TRBV19 to TRBJ1-6, with 7 bases matching TRBD1. V was clipped by 6 bases and J by 9 bases; unmatched bases: 8. In germline, CDR1 is LNHDA, CDR2 SQIVND (reference sequence). This CDR3 region has 14 residues. The CDR3 is CASSQTGAGSPLHF. CDR3 bases: TGTGCCAGTAGCCAAACAGGGGCCGGTTCACCCCTCCACTTT. Full variable domain (rest looked up from reference TRBV19 and TRBJ1-6): DGGITQSPKYLFRKEGQNVTLSCEQNLNHDAMYWYRQDPGQGLRLIYYSQIVNDFQKGDIAEGYSVSREKKESFPLTVTSAQKNPTAFYLCASSQTGAGSPLHFGNGTRLTVT.